The present TCR beta chain was sequenced within a study of blood T cell repertoires in COVID-19. Study as a whole: Sample material is recorded as cDNA or gDNA derived from T cells, B-cell-depleted T cells, or PBMCs.

Germline V lookup: CDR1 LNHDA, CDR2 SQIVND (reference sequence). V lost 2 bases, J lost 5 bases, and 13 bases lay in between. This CDR3 comprises 14 residues. As handled by the study authors: Amplifying reference gene primers gave estimates of nucleated cell counts. Repertoires were generated with immunoSEQ multiplex PCR, while TCRdb's copy carries only in-frame clones and drops some. V and J calls plus clone size are reproduced from that table; the DNA served to infer D and trimming. The sample records over 150,000 clones, less than 90% being singletons. V usage is TRBV19 and J usage is TRBJ2-7; perhaps TRBD2 as D (6 bases). The receptor's source is a man aged 25 to 40 with acute or convalescent COVID-19. The specimen was peripheral blood. Written as DNA, the CDR3 is TGTGCCAGTAGTATAAGGAGGGGTGACGACGAGCAGTACTTC. It is translated as CASSIRRGDDEQYF.